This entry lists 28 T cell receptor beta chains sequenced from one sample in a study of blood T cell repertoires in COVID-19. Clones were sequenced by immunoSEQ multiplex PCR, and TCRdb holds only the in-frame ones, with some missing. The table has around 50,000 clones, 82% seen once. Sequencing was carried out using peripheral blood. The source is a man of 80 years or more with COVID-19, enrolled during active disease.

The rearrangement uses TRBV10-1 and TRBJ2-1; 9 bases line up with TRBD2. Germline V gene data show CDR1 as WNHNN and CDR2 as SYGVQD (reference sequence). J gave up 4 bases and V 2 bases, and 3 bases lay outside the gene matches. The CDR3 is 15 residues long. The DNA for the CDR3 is TGCGCCAGCAGTGAGGTCCTAGCGGGATACAATGAGCAGTTCTTC. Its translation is CASSEVLAGYNEQFF.

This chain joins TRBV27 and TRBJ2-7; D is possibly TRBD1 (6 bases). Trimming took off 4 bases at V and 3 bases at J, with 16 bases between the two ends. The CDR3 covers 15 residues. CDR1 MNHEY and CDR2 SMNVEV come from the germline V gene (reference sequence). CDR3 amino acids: CASSSPSTGIYEQYF. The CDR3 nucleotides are TGTGCCAGCAGTTCTCCGTCAACAGGGATCTACGAGCAGTACTTC.

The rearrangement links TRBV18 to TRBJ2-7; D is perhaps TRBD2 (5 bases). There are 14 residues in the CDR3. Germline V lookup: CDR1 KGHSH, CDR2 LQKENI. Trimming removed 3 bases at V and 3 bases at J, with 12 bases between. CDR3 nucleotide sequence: TGTGCCAGCTCACCGTCCGGGAATAGCTACGAGCAGTACTTC. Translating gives CASSPSGNSYEQYF.

CDR3 bases: TGTGCCTGGAGTGTGGTAGCGGGGGGGCCGGGAGAAACGCAGTATTTT. The encoded protein is CAWSVVAGGPGETQYF. The rearrangement joins TRBV30 to TRBJ2-3; 11 bases match TRBD2. The germline gives CDR1 GTSNPN, CDR2 SVGIG (reference sequence). V dropped 0 bases and J dropped 9; count of bases not matched to a gene: 11. This CDR3 has 16 residues.

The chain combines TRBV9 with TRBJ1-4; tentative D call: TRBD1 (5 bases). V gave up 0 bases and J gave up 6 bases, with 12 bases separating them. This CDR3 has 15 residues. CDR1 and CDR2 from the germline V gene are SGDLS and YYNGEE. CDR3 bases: TGTGCCAGCAGCGTAGCTGGAGGGGTTCATGAAAAACTGTTTTTT. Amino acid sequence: CASSVAGGVHEKLFF. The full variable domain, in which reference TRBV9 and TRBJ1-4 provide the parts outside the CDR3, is DSGVTQTPKHLITATGQRVTLRCSPRSGDLSVYWYQQSLDQGLQFLIQYYNGEERAKGNILERFSAQQFPDLHSELNLSSLELGDSALYFCASSVAGGVHEKLFFGSGTQLSVL.

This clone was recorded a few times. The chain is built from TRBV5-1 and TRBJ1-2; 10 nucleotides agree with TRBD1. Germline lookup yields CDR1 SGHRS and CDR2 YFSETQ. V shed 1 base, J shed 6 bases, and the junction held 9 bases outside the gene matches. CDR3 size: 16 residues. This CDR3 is CASSLPGQGYGNGYTF. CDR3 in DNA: TGCGCCAGCAGCTTGCCGGGACAGGGGTATGGAAATGGCTACACCTTC.

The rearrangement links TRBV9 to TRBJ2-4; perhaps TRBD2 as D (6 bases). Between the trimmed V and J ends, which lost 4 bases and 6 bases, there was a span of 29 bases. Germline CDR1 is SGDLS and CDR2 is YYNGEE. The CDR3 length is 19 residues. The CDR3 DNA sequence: TGTGCCAGCAGCCCGGGGGTAGAGGTCTACCCATGGAGCGGAAACATTCAGTACTTC. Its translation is CASSPGVEVYPWSGNIQYF.

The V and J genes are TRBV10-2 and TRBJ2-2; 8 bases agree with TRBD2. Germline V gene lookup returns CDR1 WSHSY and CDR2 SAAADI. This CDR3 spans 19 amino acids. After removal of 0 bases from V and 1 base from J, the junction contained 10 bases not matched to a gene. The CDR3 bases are TGCGCCAGCAGTGAGTCTCAGTATTGGCGGGAGGAGAACACCGGGGAGCTGTTTTTT. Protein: CASSESQYWREENTGELFF.

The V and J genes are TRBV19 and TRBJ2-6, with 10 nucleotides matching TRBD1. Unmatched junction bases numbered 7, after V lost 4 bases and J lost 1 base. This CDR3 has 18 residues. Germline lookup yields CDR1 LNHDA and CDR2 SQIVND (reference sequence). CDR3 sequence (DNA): TGTGCCAGTAGTACGAGACAGGGGGCAACTTCTGGGGCCAACGTCCTGACTTTC. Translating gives CASSTRQGATSGANVLTF.

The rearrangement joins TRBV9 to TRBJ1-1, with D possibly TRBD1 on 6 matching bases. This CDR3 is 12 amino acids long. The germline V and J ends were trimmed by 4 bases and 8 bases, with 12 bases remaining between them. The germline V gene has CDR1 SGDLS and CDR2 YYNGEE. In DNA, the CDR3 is TGTGCCAGCAGCCCGCAGCAGGGGGAAGCTTTCTTT. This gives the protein CASSPQQGEAFF.

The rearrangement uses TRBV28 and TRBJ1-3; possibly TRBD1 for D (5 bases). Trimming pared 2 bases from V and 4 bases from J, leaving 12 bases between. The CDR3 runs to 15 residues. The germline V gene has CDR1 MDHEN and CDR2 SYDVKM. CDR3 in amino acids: CASSLGAGRGNTIYF. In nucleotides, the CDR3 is TGTGCCAGCAGTTTAGGGGCGGGACGGGGAAACACCATATATTTT.

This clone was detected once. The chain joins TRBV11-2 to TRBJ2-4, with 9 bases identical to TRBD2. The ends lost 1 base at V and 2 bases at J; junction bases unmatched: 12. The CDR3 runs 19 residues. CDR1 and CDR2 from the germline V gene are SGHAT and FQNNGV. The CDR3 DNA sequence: TGTGCCAGCAGCTTAGTGATGCGGGGGGGCCTGGCATCCAAAAACATTCAGTACTTC. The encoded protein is CASSLVMRGGLASKNIQYF.

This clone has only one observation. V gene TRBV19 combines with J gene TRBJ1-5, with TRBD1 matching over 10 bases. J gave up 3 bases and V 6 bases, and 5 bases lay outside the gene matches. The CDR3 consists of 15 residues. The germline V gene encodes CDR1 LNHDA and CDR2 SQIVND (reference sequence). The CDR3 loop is CASRTTGGSNQPQHF. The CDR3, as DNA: TGTGCCAGTAGAACGACAGGGGGCTCCAATCAGCCCCAGCATTTT.

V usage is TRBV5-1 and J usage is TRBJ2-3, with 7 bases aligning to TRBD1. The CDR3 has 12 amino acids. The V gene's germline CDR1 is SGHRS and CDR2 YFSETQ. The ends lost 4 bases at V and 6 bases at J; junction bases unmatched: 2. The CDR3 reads CASSPRGDTQYF. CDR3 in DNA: TGCGCCAGCAGCCCCAGGGGGGATACGCAGTATTTT.

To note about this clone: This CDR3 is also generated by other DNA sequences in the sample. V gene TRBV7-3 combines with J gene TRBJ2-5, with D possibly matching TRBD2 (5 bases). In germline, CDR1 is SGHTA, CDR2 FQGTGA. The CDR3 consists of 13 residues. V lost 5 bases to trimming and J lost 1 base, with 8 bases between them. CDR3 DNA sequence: TGTGCCAGCAGCCCGGGATCCCAAGAGACCCAGTACTTC. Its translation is CASSPGSQETQYF.

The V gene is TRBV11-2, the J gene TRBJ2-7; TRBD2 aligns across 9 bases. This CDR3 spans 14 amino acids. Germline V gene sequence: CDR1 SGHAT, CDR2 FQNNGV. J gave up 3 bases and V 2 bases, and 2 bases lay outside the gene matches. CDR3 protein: CASSLSSGSYEQYV. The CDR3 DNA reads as TGTGCCAGCAGCTTAAGTAGCGGGAGCTACGAGCAGTACGTC.

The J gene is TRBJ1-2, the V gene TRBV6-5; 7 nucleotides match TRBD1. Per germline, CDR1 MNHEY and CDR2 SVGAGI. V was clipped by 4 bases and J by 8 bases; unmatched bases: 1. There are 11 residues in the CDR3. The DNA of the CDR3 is TGTGCCAGCAGTTCAGGGGGAGGCTACACCTTC. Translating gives CASSSGGGYTF.

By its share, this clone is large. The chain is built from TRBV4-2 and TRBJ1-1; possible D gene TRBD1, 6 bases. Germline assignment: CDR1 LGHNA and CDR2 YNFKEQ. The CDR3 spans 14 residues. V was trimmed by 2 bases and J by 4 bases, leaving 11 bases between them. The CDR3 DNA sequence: TGTGCCAGCAGCCAACACAGGGAAGTCACTGAAGCTTTCTTT. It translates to CASSQHREVTEAFF.

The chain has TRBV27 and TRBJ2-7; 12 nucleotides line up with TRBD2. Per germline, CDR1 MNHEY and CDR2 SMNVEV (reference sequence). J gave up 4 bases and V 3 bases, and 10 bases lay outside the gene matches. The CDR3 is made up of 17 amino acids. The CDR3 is CASSFETTSGGQYEQYF. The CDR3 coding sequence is TGTGCCAGCAGTTTTGAAACGACTAGCGGGGGTCAATACGAGCAGTACTTC.

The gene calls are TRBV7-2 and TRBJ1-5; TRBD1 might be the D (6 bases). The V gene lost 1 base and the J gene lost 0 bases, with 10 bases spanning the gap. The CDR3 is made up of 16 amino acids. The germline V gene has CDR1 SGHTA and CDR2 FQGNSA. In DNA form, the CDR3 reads TGTGCCAGCAGCTTAGGAGGGACAATTAGCAATCAGCCCCAGCATTTT. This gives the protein CASSLGGTISNQPQHF.

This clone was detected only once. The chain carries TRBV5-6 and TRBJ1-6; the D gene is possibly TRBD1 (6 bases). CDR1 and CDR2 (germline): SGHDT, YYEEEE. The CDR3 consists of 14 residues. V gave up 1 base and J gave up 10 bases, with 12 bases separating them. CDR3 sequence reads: CASSLTQGKSPLHF. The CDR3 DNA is TGTGCCAGCAGCTTGACACAGGGCAAGTCACCCCTCCACTTT. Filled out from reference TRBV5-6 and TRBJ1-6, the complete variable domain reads DAGVTQSPTHLIKTRGQQVTLRCSPKSGHDTVSWYQQALGQGPQFIFQYYEEEERQRGNFPDRFSGHQFPNYSSELNVNALLLGDSALYLCASSLTQGKSPLHFGNGTRLTVT.

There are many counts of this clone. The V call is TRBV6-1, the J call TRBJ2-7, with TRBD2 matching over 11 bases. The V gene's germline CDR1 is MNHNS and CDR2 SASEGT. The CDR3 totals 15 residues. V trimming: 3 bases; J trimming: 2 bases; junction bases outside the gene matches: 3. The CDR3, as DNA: TGTGCCAGCAGTGAGGGGACTAGCGGCACCTACGAGCAGTACTTC. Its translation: CASSEGTSGTYEQYF.

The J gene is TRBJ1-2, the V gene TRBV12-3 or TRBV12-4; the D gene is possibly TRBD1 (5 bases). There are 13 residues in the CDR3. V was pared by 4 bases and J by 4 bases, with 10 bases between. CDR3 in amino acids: CASSSGIGYGYTF. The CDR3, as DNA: TGTGCCAGCAGTTCAGGGATCGGCTATGGCTACACCTTC.

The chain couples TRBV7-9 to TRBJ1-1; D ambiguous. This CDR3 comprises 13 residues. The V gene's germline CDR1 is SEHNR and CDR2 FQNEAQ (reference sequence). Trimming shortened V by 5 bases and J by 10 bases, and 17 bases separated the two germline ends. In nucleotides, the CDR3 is TGTGCCAGCAGCCCCGTAGGACTTGCGGGAGCTTTCTTT. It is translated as CASSPVGLAGAFF.

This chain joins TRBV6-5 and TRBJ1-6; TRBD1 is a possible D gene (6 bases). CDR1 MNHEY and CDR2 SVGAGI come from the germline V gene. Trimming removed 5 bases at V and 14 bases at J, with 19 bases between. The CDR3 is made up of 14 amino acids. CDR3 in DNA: TGTGCCAGCAGTCGCACGAACAGGGAATTCACCCTCCACTTT. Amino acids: CASSRTNREFTLHF.

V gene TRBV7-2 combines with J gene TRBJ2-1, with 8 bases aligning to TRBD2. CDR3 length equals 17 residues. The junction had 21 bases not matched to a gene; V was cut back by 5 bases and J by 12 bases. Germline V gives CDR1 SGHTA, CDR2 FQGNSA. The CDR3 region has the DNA TGTGCCAGCAGCCAAGGGACAATCGGGGGGGCTGGGAGCGGGCAGTTCTTC. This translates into CASSQGTIGGAGSGQFF. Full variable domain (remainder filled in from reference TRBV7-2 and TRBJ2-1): GAGVSQSPSNKVTEKGKDVELRCDPISGHTALYWYRQSLGQGLEFLIYFQGNSAPDKSGLPSDRFSAERTGGSVSTLTIQRTQQEDSAVYLCASSQGTIGGAGSGQFFGPGTRLTVL.

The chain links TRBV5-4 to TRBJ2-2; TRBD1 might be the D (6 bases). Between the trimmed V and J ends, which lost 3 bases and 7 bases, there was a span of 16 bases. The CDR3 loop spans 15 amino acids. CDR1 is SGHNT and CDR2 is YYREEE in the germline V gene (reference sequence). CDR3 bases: TGTGCCAGCAGCTGGCCCCAGGGGATTGACGGGGAGCTGTTTTTT. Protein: CASSWPQGIDGELFF.

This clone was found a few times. Here the CDR3 reads CASSLVVTYGYTF. In nucleotides, the CDR3 is TGTGCCAGCAGCTTAGTCGTTACTTATGGCTACACCTTC. The chain joins TRBV7-2 to TRBJ1-2; D is unclear. Per the germline V gene, CDR1 is SGHTA and CDR2 is FQGNSA. Trimming shortened V by 1 base and J by 5 bases, and 8 bases separated the two germline ends. CDR3 length: 13 amino acids.